Presented here are 27 T cell receptor beta chains from one specimen sequenced in a study of CD8 T cells in Susac syndrome. When the RNA was reverse transcribed, random hexamers were used with an input of roughly 0.45 to 1 ug. Each CDR3 protein is one row after TCRdb ran MiXCR on the immunoSEQ multiplex PCR reads. The profile shows 40,000 to 55,000 distinct CDR3 sequences, just over 90% of them singletons. The specimen sequenced was CD8+ T cells from PBMCs. The receptors shown here come from a human donor with multiple sclerosis.

This sequence joins TRBV2 and TRBJ1-5; D gene ambiguous. This CDR3 region has 14 residues. The V end lost 4 bases, the J end lost 0 bases, and 7 bases lay between the germline ends. Germline CDR1 and CDR2: SNHLY and FYNNEI. CDR3 in amino acids: CASSARYSNQPQHF. The CDR3 coding sequence is TGTGCCAGCAGTGCCAGGTATAGCAATCAGCCCCAGCATTTT.

In this sample, this clonotype turned up once. The V call is TRBV6-1, the J call TRBJ2-3, with 12 bases that match TRBD2. The CDR3 is 17 residues long. From germline, CDR1 is MNHNS and CDR2 SASEGT. Unmatched junction bases numbered 7, after V lost 4 bases and J lost 2 bases. CDR3 DNA: TGTGCCAGCAGTGGTCGACTAGCGGGGGTGATCACAGATACGCAGTATTTT. Protein product: CASSGRLAGVITDTQYF.

This chain uses TRBV6-1 with TRBJ1-1; D is unresolved. Germline lookup yields CDR1 MNHNS and CDR2 SASEGT. V shed 6 bases and J shed 5 bases, with 22 bases lying between them. The CDR3 sequence is 16 residues long. CDR3 DNA: TGTGCCAGCAGCCGGGCCCAGGTAGGGTCTGGAACTGAAGCTTTCTTT. Its translation: CASSRAQVGSGTEAFF.

This clonotype has only one observation. The chain has TRBV2 and TRBJ1-6, with TRBD1 as a possible D gene (6 bases). The CDR3 totals 16 residues. Trimming took 4 bases from V and 0 from J, leaving 10 bases between them. Germline lookup yields CDR1 SNHLY and CDR2 FYNNEI. The CDR3 spells CASSGQASSYNSPLHF. The CDR3 nucleotides read TGTGCCAGCAGTGGACAGGCGAGCTCCTATAATTCACCCCTCCACTTT.

V usage is TRBV4-2 and J usage is TRBJ2-1; maybe TRBD1 (5 bases). Germline V gives CDR1 LGHNA, CDR2 YNFKEQ. V shed 4 bases and J shed 0 bases, with 10 bases lying between them. The CDR3 is made up of 15 amino acids. This chain's CDR3 is CASSPEQVSYNEQFF. CDR3 sequence (DNA): TGTGCCAGCAGCCCCGAACAGGTCTCCTACAATGAGCAGTTCTTC.

The J gene is TRBJ1-4, the V gene TRBV2, with TRBD1 as a possible D gene (5 bases). The CDR3 loop spans 18 amino acids. Deletions cut 0 bases from V and 13 bases from J, with 27 bases between. The germline V gene has CDR1 SNHLY and CDR2 FYNNEI. The CDR3 DNA is TGTGCCAGCAGTGAAGCGCATCGGGGGGTGCTACCTAAACTGGGACTGTTTTTT. Its translation: CASSEAHRGVLPKLGLFF.

V gene TRBV7-2 combines with J gene TRBJ2-7; D gene ambiguous. The CDR3 contains 14 residues. The V and J ends lost 1 base and 6 bases respectively, with 13 bases between them. CDR1 and CDR2 (germline): SGHTA, FQGNSA. CDR3 in amino acids: CASSLGPSFGEQYF. In nucleotides, the CDR3 is TGTGCCAGCAGCTTAGGCCCGAGCTTTGGCGAGCAGTACTTC.

V usage is TRBV2 and J usage is TRBJ2-4; no reliable D call. The germline V and J ends were trimmed by 3 bases and 4 bases, with 4 bases remaining between them. Germline CDR1 SNHLY, CDR2 FYNNEI. The CDR3 runs to 12 residues. The CDR3 loop is CASSDRKNIQYF. In nucleotides, the CDR3 is TGTGCCAGCAGTGACAGGAAAAACATTCAGTACTTC.

The chain has TRBV7-2 and TRBJ1-1; D is ambiguous. This CDR3 has 12 amino acids. The germline CDR1 and CDR2 sequences are SGHTA and FQGNSA. Trimming left V 5 bases short and J 4 bases short, with 8 bases between. For the CDR3, the DNA is TGTGCCAGCAGCCCAGTGGGCACTGAAGCTTTCTTT. It translates to CASSPVGTEAFF.

J is TRBJ1-5 and V is TRBV7-2; D not resolved. The CDR3 runs to 16 residues. Germline-derived CDR1 and CDR2 are SGHTA and FQGNSA. Deletions cut 1 base from V and 0 bases from J, with 10 bases between. Here the CDR3 reads CASSLEEGYSNQPQHF. In nucleotides, the CDR3 is TGTGCCAGCAGCTTAGAGGAGGGTTATAGCAATCAGCCCCAGCATTTT.

V and J are TRBV7-9 and TRBJ1-2, with a possible D match to TRBD1 (6 bases). The CDR3 extends over 15 amino acids. From germline, CDR1 is SEHNR and CDR2 FQNEAQ (reference sequence). V was shortened by 2 bases and J by 0 bases, with 10 bases between the two germline ends. The CDR3 sequence is CASSLKTGPNYGYTF. CDR3 in DNA: TGTGCCAGCAGCTTAAAGACAGGACCTAACTATGGCTACACCTTC.

The rearrangement links TRBV7-9 to TRBJ1-2; D uncertain. This CDR3 contains 13 residues. The germline gives CDR1 SEHNR, CDR2 FQNEAQ (reference sequence). Trimming stripped 8 bases from V and 8 bases from J, with 18 bases between. CDR3 region: CASGMGSPKGYTF. The CDR3 nucleotides read TGTGCCAGCGGGATGGGGAGTCCCAAAGGCTACACCTTC. Filled out from reference TRBV7-9 and TRBJ1-2, the complete variable domain reads DTGVSQNPRHKITKRGQNVTFRCDPISEHNRLYWYRQTLGQGPEFLTYFQNEAQLEKSRLLSDRFSAERPKGSFSTLEIQRTEQGDSAMYLCASGMGSPKGYTFGSGTRLTVV.

In this sample, this clonotype turned up once. The V and J genes are TRBV6-6 and TRBJ2-5, with 8 bases fitting TRBD1. The CDR3 runs 13 residues. Germline loops: CDR1 MNHNY, CDR2 SVGAGI (reference sequence). Losses at the gene ends were 6 bases for V and 5 bases for J; bases not matched to a gene: 5. The CDR3 loop is CASSPGQVETQYF. In DNA, the CDR3 is TGTGCCAGCAGCCCGGGACAGGTTGAGACCCAGTACTTC.

The chain is built from TRBV25-1 and TRBJ1-1; 7 bases are shared with TRBD1. The ends lost 5 bases at V and 0 bases at J; junction bases unmatched: 6. Germline loops: CDR1 MGHDK, CDR2 SYGVNS. The CDR3 extends over 15 amino acids. The CDR3 nucleotides read TGTGCCAGCAGTTCTACGGACAGGATGAACACTGAAGCTTTCTTT. Amino acids: CASSSTDRMNTEAFF.

The chain recombines TRBV5-1 with TRBJ1-5, with D possibly TRBD1 on 5 matching bases. The germline V and J ends were trimmed by 5 bases and 1 base, with 13 bases remaining between them. The CDR3 has 15 residues. Germline V gives CDR1 SGHRS, CDR2 YFSETQ. Here the CDR3 DNA reads TGCGCCAGCAGTATGGGGTGGGGGAGCAATCAGCCCCAGCATTTT. It encodes CASSMGWGSNQPQHF.

V is TRBV27 and J is TRBJ2-7; D possibly matches TRBD1 or TRBD2 (5 bases each). V was cut by 4 bases and J by 7 bases, with 17 bases left in between. The germline gives CDR1 MNHEY, CDR2 SMNVEV (reference sequence). The CDR3 runs 14 residues. The CDR3 loop is CASSSPGRRTEQYF. The CDR3 DNA reads TGTGCCAGCAGTTCCCCGGGACGGCGGACGGAGCAGTACTTC.

J is TRBJ2-5 and V is TRBV6-5; the D is unclear. Germline V lookup: CDR1 MNHEY, CDR2 SVGAGI. The CDR3 totals 15 residues. Trimming took off 0 bases at V and 3 bases at J, with 11 bases between the two ends. CDR3 DNA sequence: TGTGCCAGCAGTTACTCAAGTACCCGGAAAGAGACCCAGTACTTC. The encoded protein is CASSYSSTRKETQYF.

The gene calls are TRBV7-8 and TRBJ2-2; the match to TRBD1 covers 8 bases. Germline V lookup: CDR1 SGHVS, CDR2 FQNEAQ. The V and J ends lost 8 bases and 9 bases, in that order; junction bases with no gene match: 8. The CDR3 totals 13 residues. CDR3: CASGTGNNWELFF. For the CDR3, the DNA is TGTGCCAGCGGGACAGGCAATAACTGGGAGCTGTTTTTT.

The chain carries TRBV29-1 and TRBJ2-2; D gene uncertain. With 8 bases removed from V and 4 bases from J, the gap between germline ends came to 11 bases. The germline V gene encodes CDR1 SQVTM and CDR2 ANQGSEA. The CDR3 totals 12 residues. As DNA, the CDR3 is TGCAGCACCTTCCATGGCACCGGGGAGCTGTTTTTT. Residues: CSTFHGTGELFF.

The gene calls are TRBV27 and TRBJ2-7, with 11 bases that match TRBD1. The trim removed 5 bases at V and 3 bases at J, leaving 9 bases unmatched. CDR3 length: 16 residues. Germline V gene sequence: CDR1 MNHEY, CDR2 SMNVEV (reference sequence). For the CDR3, the DNA is TGTGCCAGCAGTCCTACCGGGACAGGGGGTATCTACGAGCAGTACTTC. This translates into CASSPTGTGGIYEQYF.

CDR3 in amino acids: CASSQDSSLEAFF. The CDR3 DNA reads TGTGCCAGCAGCCAAGATTCCAGCCTTGAAGCTTTCTTT. V is TRBV14 and J is TRBJ1-1; D gene uncertain. Germline values: CDR1 SGHDN, CDR2 FVKESK. The CDR3 is 13 residues long. Trimming removed 0 bases from V and 7 bases from J, with 9 bases in between. Looking up the rest from reference TRBV14 and TRBJ1-1 gives the full variable domain: EAGVTQFPSHSVIEKGQTVTLRCDPISGHDNLYWYRRVMGKEIKFLLHFVKESKQDESGMPNNRFLAERTGGTYSTLKVQPAELEDSGVYFCASSQDSSLEAFFGQGTRLTVV.

This sequence joins TRBV3-1 and TRBJ2-3; the D gene is possibly TRBD1 (6 bases). Germline lookup yields CDR1 LGHDT and CDR2 YNNKEL (reference sequence). Between the trimmed V and J ends, which lost 4 bases and 5 bases, there was a span of 16 bases. CDR3 length equals 15 residues. The CDR3 loop reads CASSPRDTLGDTQYF. In nucleotides, the CDR3 is TGTGCCAGCAGCCCACGGGACACTTTGGGAGATACGCAGTATTTT.

The rearrangement links TRBV4-1 to TRBJ1-2; possibly TRBD1 for D (6 bases). V lost 4 bases, J lost 3 bases, and 18 bases lay in between. CDR1 MGHRA and CDR2 YSYEKL come from the germline V gene. The CDR3 runs 16 residues. Written as DNA, the CDR3 is TGCGCCAGCAGCCCTGAGGGGGGCCTCAGTCACTATGGCTACACCTTC. The encoded protein is CASSPEGGLSHYGYTF.

The CDR3 is CASSLSISQGSRLANINEQFF. CDR3 coding DNA: TGTGCCAGCAGTTTATCGATAAGCCAGGGTTCTCGTCTAGCTAATATCAATGAGCAGTTCTTC. The chain carries TRBV27 and TRBJ2-1; D may match TRBD1 or TRBD2 (5 bases each). Germline CDR1 MNHEY, CDR2 SMNVEV (reference sequence). The CDR3 has 21 amino acids. V dropped 0 bases and J dropped 6 bases, with 30 bases sitting between them.

CDR3: CSAREGASNYGYTF. Here the CDR3 DNA reads TGCAGTGCTAGGGAAGGGGCTTCGAACTATGGCTACACCTTC. This chain links TRBV20-1 with TRBJ1-2; the D gene is possibly TRBD1 (5 bases). V shed 3 bases and J shed 2 bases, with 13 bases lying between them. Germline-derived CDR1 and CDR2 are DFQATT and SNEGSKA (reference sequence). This CDR3 has 14 residues.

The genes are TRBV12-3 or TRBV12-4 and TRBJ1-1; D is ambiguous. CDR3 length equals 14 residues. Deletions cut 4 bases from V and 1 base from J, with 10 bases between. As DNA, the CDR3 is TGTGCCAGCAGTTCCCCCGGGAGGAACACTGAAGCTTTCTTT. Protein product: CASSSPGRNTEAFF.

This chain links TRBV20-1 with TRBJ2-5, with D tentatively TRBD2 (6 bases). The V end lost 0 bases, the J end lost 1 base, and 15 bases lay between the germline ends. The CDR3 length is 16 residues. The germline CDR1 and CDR2 sequences are DFQATT and SNEGSKA (reference sequence). The CDR3 here is CSAREIRGSGQETQYF. In DNA form, the CDR3 reads TGCAGTGCTAGAGAAATCCGTGGTAGCGGCCAAGAGACCCAGTACTTC.